This TCR beta chain comes out of a study of CD8+CD57+ T cells in acquired aplastic anemia. About the research overall: Quantities of DNA derived from sorted CD4+ and CD8+ cells averaged around 3.2 ug.

Genomic DNA, the template, was used for profiling of the TCR beta VDJ and CDR3. TCRdb redid the calling of the reads with MiXCR, one entry per CDR3 protein. The sample lists around 200,000 distinct CDR3 sequences; almost 50% were seen once. General observations from the study: Patients and controls shared some 30 CD8+ CDR3 sequences.

V lost 2 bases and J 7 bases, leaving 9 bases between the germline ends. Germline-derived CDR1 and CDR2 are SGHTA and FQGNSA. This CDR3 region has 14 residues. Patients sequenced had flow cytometry evidence of CD8+CD57+ cell expansion. Every patient had severe acquired aplastic anemia. As regards this clonotype: The antigen is not known.

This chain uses TRBV7-2 with TRBJ1-6; D may be TRBD1 (6 bases). Sequenced sample: sorted CD4+, CD8+, or CD8+CD57+ T cells (not recorded which) from PBMCs. The sequence was collected from a human donor with aplastic anemia. In DNA, the CDR3 is TGTGCCAGCAGCTTAAAACAGGGAAATTCACCCCTCCACTTT. Translating gives CASSLKQGNSPLHF.